Each of the 13 T cell receptor beta chains below was sequenced from the same sample in a study of pediatric ulcerative colitis. One to two pinch biopsies were taken from the rectum during colonoscopy. Sequenced by immunoSEQ multiplex PCR; TCRdb stores in-frame clones only, minus some. The repertoire holds approximately 17,000 clones, with roughly three quarters as singletons. The sequencing sample was made of gut tissue. Source of these receptors: a boy between 10 and 17 years old who was a control in a study of pediatric ulcerative colitis.

This sequence joins TRBV5-4 and TRBJ1-1; unclear D gene. From germline, CDR1 is SGHNT and CDR2 YYREEE (reference sequence). The CDR3 is made up of 13 amino acids. Trimming removed 4 bases from V and 1 base from J, with 8 bases in between. This CDR3 is CASSLPPNTEAFF. CDR3 DNA sequence: TGTGCCAGCAGCCTCCCACCGAACACTGAAGCTTTCTTT. Variable domain in full (rest from reference TRBV5-4 and TRBJ1-1): ETGVTQSPTHLIKTRGQQVTLRCSSQSGHNTVSWYQQALGQGPQFIFQYYREEENGRGNFPPRFSGLQFPNYSSELNVNALELDDSALYLCASSLPPNTEAFFGQGTRLTVV.

The V and J genes are TRBV29-1 and TRBJ1-1; D is undetermined. Trimming removed 1 base from V and 4 bases from J, with 13 bases in between. The germline V gene encodes CDR1 SQVTM and CDR2 ANQGSEA. CDR3 length: 14 residues. The DNA for the CDR3 is TGCAGCGTTGAAGTGGGCAGGAGGGTCACTGAAGCTTTCTTT. This codes for CSVEVGRRVTEAFF.

V is TRBV10-3 and J is TRBJ1-4; weak D call: TRBD1 (5 bases). The V end lost 2 bases, the J end lost 3 bases, and 10 bases lay between the germline ends. CDR3 length: 15 residues. CDR1 and CDR2 from the germline V gene are ENHRY and SYGVKD. The CDR3 DNA sequence: TGTGCCATCAGTGAGCAGGGAAATGCTAATGAAAAACTGTTTTTT. It codes for CAISEQGNANEKLFF.

This clone occurred once. The DNA of the CDR3 is TGTGCCATCCGGGATTTCAGGGGGCCATCTGGAAACACCATATATTTT. Its protein is CAIRDFRGPSGNTIYF. The V call is TRBV10-3, the J call TRBJ1-3; 8 bases fit TRBD1. The V gene end was trimmed by 8 bases and the J gene end by 1 base; junction bases not matched to a gene: 10. Germline-derived CDR1 and CDR2 are ENHRY and SYGVKD. The length of the CDR3 is 16 residues.

This clone was detected a few times. The J gene is TRBJ2-7, the V gene TRBV5-1; 11 bases fit TRBD1. The CDR3 consists of 15 residues. V gave up 3 bases and J gave up 4 bases; unmatched junction bases: 6. Germline V gene lookup returns CDR1 SGHRS and CDR2 YFSETQ. Here the CDR3 reads CASSWGQGERYEQYF. The CDR3 region has the DNA TGCGCCAGCAGCTGGGGACAGGGGGAACGATACGAGCAGTACTTC.

This chain links TRBV5-4 with TRBJ2-7; 7 nucleotides agree with TRBD1. V dropped 5 bases and J dropped 3; count of bases not matched to a gene: 5. Germline-derived CDR1 and CDR2 are SGHNT and YYREEE (reference sequence). This CDR3 comprises 13 residues. The CDR3 DNA is TGTGCCAGCAGTATTGGGGACAGCTACGAGCAGTACTTC. The encoded protein is CASSIGDSYEQYF.

This chain links TRBV27 with TRBJ2-3; a possible D gene is TRBD2 (5 bases). The ends were cut back, 5 bases at V and 2 bases at J, with 8 bases in the middle. The CDR3 totals 13 residues. Germline V gene sequence: CDR1 MNHEY, CDR2 SMNVEV (reference sequence). The CDR3 DNA sequence: TGTGCCAGCAGTGAGGGTGTCACAGATACGCAGTATTTT. Encoded protein: CASSEGVTDTQYF.

The chain recombines TRBV7-8 with TRBJ1-5; possibly TRBD1 for D (5 bases). V lost 0 bases, J lost 0 bases, and 9 bases lay in between. The CDR3 covers 16 residues. Germline CDR1 is SGHVS and CDR2 is FQNEAQ. The CDR3 DNA reads as TGTGCCAGCAGCTTAGCGCCAGGGAATAGCAATCAGCCCCAGCATTTT. Its translation: CASSLAPGNSNQPQHF.

The chain carries TRBV28 and TRBJ1-5; D is possibly TRBD1 (6 bases). The germline V gene has CDR1 MDHEN and CDR2 SYDVKM. The CDR3 is 15 amino acids. Trimming removed 4 bases at V and 7 bases at J, with 17 bases between. The CDR3 DNA follows: TGTGCCAGCAGTTGGGGAGGGGGGGTGCCCCAGCCCCAGCATTTT. It encodes CASSWGGGVPQPQHF. Variable domain in full (rest from reference TRBV28 and TRBJ1-5): DVKVTQSSRYLVKRTGEKVFLECVQDMDHENMFWYRQDPGLGLRLIYFSYDVKMKEKGDIPEGYSVSREKKERFSLILESASTNQTSMYLCASSWGGGVPQPQHFGDGTRLSIL.

The rearrangement links TRBV7-9 to TRBJ2-7, with 10 bases matching TRBD1. Per germline, CDR1 SEHNR and CDR2 FQNEAQ (reference sequence). The CDR3 length is 12 residues. V trimming: 11 bases; J trimming: 6 bases; junction bases outside the gene matches: 7. The CDR3 DNA reads as TGTGCCGTCCGGGACAGGGGTGGCGAGCAGTACTTC. Translation: CAVRDRGGEQYF.

The chain joins TRBV5-1 to TRBJ2-2, with TRBD1 as a possible D gene (5 bases). With 4 bases removed from V and 6 bases from J, the gap between germline ends came to 16 bases. From germline, CDR1 is SGHRS and CDR2 YFSETQ. The CDR3 has 15 amino acids. The CDR3: CASSKGQGSSGELFF. CDR3 in DNA: TGCGCCAGCAGCAAAGGTCAGGGTTCTTCCGGGGAGCTGTTTTTT.

The V call is TRBV19, the J call TRBJ2-2; the D gene is possibly TRBD2 (6 bases). CDR3 length: 15 residues. CDR1 is LNHDA and CDR2 is SQIVND in the germline V gene (reference sequence). The germline V and J ends were trimmed by 3 bases and 5 bases, with 13 bases remaining between them. The CDR3 region is CASSILASETGELFF. The CDR3 nucleotides are TGTGCCAGTAGTATTCTGGCTAGCGAGACCGGGGAGCTGTTTTTT.

The J gene is TRBJ2-6, the V gene TRBV28, with 9 bases lining up with TRBD1. The CDR3 extends over 17 amino acids. Germline CDR1 is MDHEN and CDR2 is SYDVKM. Losses at the gene ends were 4 bases for V and 2 bases for J; bases not matched to a gene: 6. This CDR3 reads CASSYAGTGTGANVLTF. DNA of the CDR3: TGTGCCAGCAGTTATGCCGGGACAGGGACTGGGGCCAACGTCCTGACTTTC.